This TCR beta chain was sequenced in a study of control samples from healthy donors and cancer patients. The CDR3 totals 16 residues. Germline lookup yields CDR1 SGHDT and CDR2 YYEEEE. Trimming pared 0 bases from V and 3 bases from J, leaving 13 bases between. Clones were sequenced by immunoSEQ multiplex PCR, and TCRdb holds only the in-frame ones, with some missing. In the table there are more than 110,000 clones, more than 85% of which are singletons. The chain links TRBV5-6 to TRBJ1-3, with D uncertain. The sequence derives from a woman younger than 45 in good health. The specimen was blood. The DNA of the CDR3 is TGTGCCAGCAGCTTGGATGTGGGCAGCGGTGGAAACACCATATATTTT. Its translation: CASSLDVGSGGNTIYF.